This T cell receptor beta chain was obtained from a study of T cells after yellow fever vaccination (dated 2019 in TCRdb). Background on the whole study: The SMART-Seq v4 Ultra Low Input RNA kit was used to prepare libraries from fractions with low cell numbers. To follow T-cell clones before and after primary and booster YFV17D yellow fever vaccination, bulk TCR alpha and beta repertoires were sequenced over time. Two healthy male donors made up the cohort, one aged 18 to 30 years and the other aged 30 to 40 years. Blood samples were taken at several timepoints before and after primary and secondary immunization, and bulk PBMC replicates and cell subsets were isolated.

Sequencer: Illumina NovaSeq 6000. TCR cDNA was made using 5'RACE template switching, a step that added a universal primer site and unique molecular identifiers. cDNA synthesis was primed from both the TCR alpha and TCR beta constant segments. Library amplification involved two PCR steps, and the second step added sample barcodes and sequencing adapters. Libraries were sequenced on Illumina HiSeq 2500 (2x100 bp) or NovaSeq (2x150 bp). As for how the authors treated the data: MIGEC handled demultiplexing of reads and collapsing into UMI consensus sequences, while MiXCR performed V(D)J alignment. Vaccine-responding clonotypes were defined with edgeR using replicate PBMC samples, requiring FDR below 0.01 and a log2 fold change above 5 up to day 15. CD4 or CD8 identity was assigned to each bulk clonotype according to whether the clonotype was present at higher abundance in the sequenced CD4 repertoire or the sequenced CD8 repertoire. The raw public data were reprocessed by TCRdb itself: fastp quality trimming at Q25, MiXCR clonotype calling, in-frame beta chains only. Rows are unified per CDR3 protein, each entry keeping the most common DNA and genes. In this record, the V and J calls reflect TCRdb's handling and not the investigators' own analysis. This sample comprises some 120,000 distinct CDR3 sequences, 8% to 10% of them detected only once. 40% of the sample lies in the top ten.

As regards this clonotype: Its antigen is currently not known. The input lacks base qualities; no much larger clone sits a single base away.

V drops 5 bases and J drops 6 bases, leaving 7 bases in between. The CDR3 numbers 10 residues from cysteine through phenylalanine. Only CDR3 DNA remains: 30 bases, in frame from the first base. In the germline V gene (reference sequence), CDR1 corresponds to DFQATT and CDR2 to SNEGSKA. General findings and caveats noted by the study authors: Because abundant contaminating clonotypes from the bulk population could be contained in FACS-sorted repertoires, computational filtering was required. Because only two donors were included in the study, the extent to which the findings can be generalized is limited. The secondary T-cell response was weaker than the primary response but faster, peaking on day 5 instead of day 15. Most clones expanded after primary vaccination (approximately 95% of CD4 and approximately 86% of CD8) were re-detected after the booster, suggesting that broad memory maintenance occurred. A small fraction of clonotypes appeared in both the CD4 and CD8 compartments, likely as a result of convergent recombination.

The label giving this sample's treatment or condition can be read as: live attenuated yellow fever vaccine strain. A standard Ficoll-Paque protocol was used to isolate PBMCs from peripheral blood. CD4 and CD8 T-cell fractions were isolated with Dynabeads CD4 and CD8 positive selection kits. TriZol was used to extract RNA from bulk PBMCs, CD4 and CD8 fractions, and dextramer-positive and dextramer-negative fractions. Sequences were derived from CD8+ T cells sorted from PBMCs, sampled on the day of the yellow fever booster vaccination. Rearrangement joined TRBV20-1 to TRBJ1-2, with the D gene uncertain. This TCR was sampled from a man between 18 and 29 years old who received the YFV17D yellow fever vaccine. This receptor carries the CDR3 CSAFSDGYTF. The DNA is as follows: TGCAGTGCTTTCTCTGATGGCTACACCTTC.